This T cell receptor (beta chain) was sequenced for a study of blood T cell repertoires in COVID-19. Repertoires were generated with immunoSEQ multiplex PCR, while TCRdb's copy carries only in-frame clones and drops some. The sample shows roughly 190,000 clones, roughly 90% of them seen only once. Material: peripheral blood. The TCR was taken from an older woman with COVID-19, enrolled during active disease.

In DNA, the CDR3 is TGCGCCAGCAGAGAACCCTTAGCGGGAGACCCCATGTTCTCCTACGAGCAGTACTTC. Protein product: CASREPLAGDPMFSYEQYF. V gene TRBV5-1 combines with J gene TRBJ2-7; 9 bases match TRBD2. Germline-derived CDR1 and CDR2 are SGHRS and YFSETQ. The CDR3 is 19 residues long. The junction had 18 bases not matched to a gene; V was cut back by 5 bases and J by 0 bases.